Listed below are T cell receptor beta chains from one sample, sequenced in a study of blood T cell repertoires in COVID-19. Data came from immunoSEQ multiplex PCR; TCRdb stores just in-frame clones and leaves some out. Among 120,000 to 150,000 clones listed, around nine tenths were seen once. Sequenced material: peripheral blood. The origin of the receptors is a human donor in a cohort sampled during active COVID-19. Each CDR3 is given with its conserved first and last residue.

TRBJ2-7,TRBV6-5,CASSHGREQYF
TRBJ1-4,TRBV7-9,CASSWVESRNEKLFF
TRBJ1-1,TRBV28,CASRHGRRGFSTEAFF
TRBJ2-7,TRBV12-5,CASGLWTGPFDEQYF
TRBJ1-5,TRBV7-2,CASSFKGGADQPQHF
TRBJ1-2,TRBV6-6,CASSPRGDGNGYTF
TRBJ2-6,TRBV18,CASSLPAVTANVLTF
TRBJ2-7,TRBV4-2,CASSQDSLDRVLDEQYF
TRBJ1-1,TRBV6-5,CASSFRTGGWQTEAFF
TRBJ1-5,TRBV3-1/TRBV3-2,CASSLMSGQPQHF
TRBJ1-6,TRBV6-1,CASSEDRYNSPLHF
TRBJ2-5,TRBV6-5,CASSQASLQETQYF
TRBJ1-1,TRBV30,CAWTPRRVALNTEAFF
TRBJ1-1,TRBV4-3,CASSRDRGGDTEAFF
TRBJ2-1,TRBV28,CASSSLPTVSYNEQFF
TRBJ2-1,TRBV18,CASSPPGGGIGNEQFF
TRBJ2-3,TRBV7-2,CASSLVSGASITDTQYF
TRBJ2-7,TRBV7-2,CASSPFTSGSYEQYF
TRBJ2-2,TRBV3-1/TRBV3-2,CASSLTDRGNTGELFF
TRBJ2-1,TRBV5-1,CASSRRGGVDNEQFF
TRBJ1-2,TRBV28,CASSSVGAPYGYTF
TRBJ1-4,TRBV6-2/TRBV6-3,CASSYHPTESENEKLFF
TRBJ1-6,TRBV13,CASSFPGSPLHF
TRBJ2-1,TRBV19,CASSIAGEQFF
TRBJ2-5,TRBV6-5,CASSYGTGYETQYF
TRBJ1-4,TRBV5-6,CASTLRGDEKLFF